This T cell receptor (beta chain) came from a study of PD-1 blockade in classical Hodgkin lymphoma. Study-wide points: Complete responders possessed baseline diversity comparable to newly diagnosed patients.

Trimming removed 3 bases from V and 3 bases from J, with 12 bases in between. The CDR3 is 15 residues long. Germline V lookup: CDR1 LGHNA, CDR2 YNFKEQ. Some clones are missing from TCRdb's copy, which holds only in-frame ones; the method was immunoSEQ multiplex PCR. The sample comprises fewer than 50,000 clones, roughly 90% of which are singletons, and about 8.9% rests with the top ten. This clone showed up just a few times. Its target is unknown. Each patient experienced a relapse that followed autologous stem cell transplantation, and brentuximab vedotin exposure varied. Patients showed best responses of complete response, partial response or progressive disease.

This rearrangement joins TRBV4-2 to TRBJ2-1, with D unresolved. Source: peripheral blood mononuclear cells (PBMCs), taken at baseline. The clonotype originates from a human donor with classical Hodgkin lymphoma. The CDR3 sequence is CASSQAASFYNEQFF. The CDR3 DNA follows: TGTGCCAGCAGCCAGGCGGCTAGTTTCTACAATGAGCAGTTCTTC.